This T cell receptor (beta chain) was retrieved from a study of PD-1 blockade in classical Hodgkin lymphoma. This clone was seen a single time. CDR3 length: 14 amino acids. Germline CDR1 KGHSH, CDR2 LQKENI. The ends were cut back, 0 bases at V and 7 bases at J, with 12 bases in the middle. All the patients suffered relapse after autologous stem cell transplantation, and brentuximab vedotin exposure differed. Here immunoSEQ multiplex PCR was the method, and the copy in TCRdb shows in-frame clones only, minus some. The table includes thousands of clones, around four fifths detected once. The chain combines TRBV18 with TRBJ1-2; D gene unclear. The source material was peripheral blood mononuclear cells (PBMCs), sampled at baseline. The TCR sequence derives from a human donor with classical Hodgkin lymphoma. DNA of the CDR3: TGTGCCAGCTCACCACCGGGTAGGGCCCTTGGCTACACCTTC. Protein: CASSPPGRALGYTF.